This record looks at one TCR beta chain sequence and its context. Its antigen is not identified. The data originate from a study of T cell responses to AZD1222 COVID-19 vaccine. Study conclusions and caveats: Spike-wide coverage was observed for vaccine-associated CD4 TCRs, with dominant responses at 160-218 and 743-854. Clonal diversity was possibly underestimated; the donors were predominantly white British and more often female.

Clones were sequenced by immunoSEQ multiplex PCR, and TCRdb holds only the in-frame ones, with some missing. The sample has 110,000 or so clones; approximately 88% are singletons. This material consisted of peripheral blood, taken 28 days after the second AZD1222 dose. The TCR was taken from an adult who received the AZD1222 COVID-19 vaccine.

The CDR3 bases are TGTGCCAGCAGTTCAACAGGGGGCAGTGAAAAACTGTTTTTT. Translation: CASSSTGGSEKLFF. The chain carries TRBV28 and TRBJ1-4; 9 nucleotides line up with TRBD1. CDR1 and CDR2 (germline): MDHEN, SYDVKM. V dropped 4 bases and J dropped 7; count of bases not matched to a gene: 4. This CDR3 has 14 residues.